Given below is one T cell receptor beta chain in context. Sampling consisted of one heparinised blood draw per donor, averaging about 116 mL. CD4+ naive, central memory, regulatory and stem cell-like memory subsets were isolated by sorting on CD45RO/CCR7/CD25/CD127/CD95/CD27. This sample stems from a study of beta chain features in type 1 diabetes. The V segment lost 3 bases and the J segment 3 bases; nucleotides outside the gene matches: 11. CDR3 length: 16 residues. CDR1 is SGDLS, CDR2 YYNGEE, per germline. The investigators reverse transcribed all of the isolated RNA, so they sequenced expressed TCRB transcripts. Produced via immunoSEQ multiplex PCR; TCRdb's table is partial and in-frame only. The sample includes about 140,000 clones, 9.7% of them seen just once.

The material sequenced was central memory CD4+ T cells from blood. The chain uses TRBV9 and TRBJ2-5, with 7 bases lining up with TRBD1. This receptor was obtained from a woman aged 40 to 50 in good health. CDR3 loop: CASSGGGSTEKETQYF. DNA for the CDR3: TGTGCCAGCAGCGGAGGGGGCTCGACAGAGAAAGAGACCCAGTACTTC.